This T cell receptor (beta chain) was recovered during a study of cytomegalovirus exposure and HLA in healthy donors. Germline lookup yields CDR1 LNHDA and CDR2 SQIVND (reference sequence). The CDR3 has 16 amino acids. Points on this clone: One end of the junction is discordant with germline, which a read error may explain.

The PCR had 60 Vbeta and 13 Jbeta primers. Profiled with immunoSEQ multiplex PCR; TCRdb holds only in-frame clones, not every one. The sample lists approximately 280,000 clones; around 90% were seen once. The V gene is TRBV19, the J gene TRBJ2-1, with TRBD2 matching 9 bases. Specimen: PBMCs. The sequence derives from a woman aged 18-29 years in good health and CMV-seronegative. CDR3: CASNLFFRGGVSQAVF. The CDR3 DNA sequence: TGTGCCAGTAACCTTTTTTTTCGCGGGGGGGTCTCCCAGGCTGTCTTC.